Each of the 5 T cell receptor beta chains below was sequenced from the same sample in a study of cytomegalovirus exposure and HLA in healthy donors. PCR involved 60 Vbeta and 13 Jbeta primers. The table came from immunoSEQ multiplex PCR; TCRdb's copy has only in-frame clones and leaves some out. The repertoire holds approximately 97,000 clones, approximately 82% seen once, with 2% to 3% in the top ten. Sample: PBMCs. The receptors stem from a man aged 40-49 years in good health and CMV-seronegative.

The DNA for the CDR3 is TGTGCCAGTAGTATGGGCAGAAGCTACGAGCAGTACTTC. Translation: CASSMGRSYEQYF. The chain carries TRBV19 and TRBJ2-5; no reliable D call. The DNA end is a closer match to TRBJ2-7, so the J assignment may be wrong. This CDR3 contains 13 residues. Germline lookup yields CDR1 LNHDA and CDR2 SQIVND (reference sequence).

Details on this clone: Other DNA sequences in the same sample also yield this CDR3. V usage is TRBV6-1 and J usage is TRBJ2-7; 9 nucleotides align to TRBD1. The CDR3 is made up of 15 amino acids. CDR1 and CDR2 from the germline V gene are MNHNS and SASEGT. V lost 2 bases and J lost 2; bases outside the gene matches: 4. CDR3 DNA: TGTGCCAGCAGTGAAAGACAGGGGGGCCCCTACGAGCAGTACTTC. Translation gives CASSERQGGPYEQYF.

The chain carries TRBV5-1 and TRBJ2-5; D might be TRBD2 (5 bases). The V gene lost 0 bases and the J gene lost 7 bases, with 16 bases spanning the gap. CDR3 length: 15 amino acids. Germline loops: CDR1 SGHRS, CDR2 YFSETQ. The CDR3 coding sequence is TGCGCCAGCAGCTTGGGGACTTCCCTTGGAGGGACCCAGTACTTC. This gives the protein CASSLGTSLGGTQYF.

V and J are TRBV7-2 and TRBJ2-6; D uncertain. Germline V CDR1 and CDR2: SGHTA, FQGNSA. The CDR3 runs to 16 residues. The ends were cut back, 2 bases at V and 1 base at J, with 9 bases in the middle. For the CDR3, the DNA is TGTGCCAGCAGCTTAATGTTTATGTCTGGGGCCAACGTCCTGACTTTC. Residues: CASSLMFMSGANVLTF.

Remarks on this clone: Compared with germline, one end of the junction differs, possibly owing to a read error. J is TRBJ1-5 and V is TRBV5-4; D is ambiguous. Germline assignment: CDR1 SGHNT and CDR2 YYREEE (reference sequence). This CDR3 has 15 amino acids. The CDR3 protein is CASSFRVPANQPRHF. CDR3 sequence (DNA): TGTGCCAGCAGCTTTCGGGTGCCAGCAAATCAGCCCCGGCATTTT.